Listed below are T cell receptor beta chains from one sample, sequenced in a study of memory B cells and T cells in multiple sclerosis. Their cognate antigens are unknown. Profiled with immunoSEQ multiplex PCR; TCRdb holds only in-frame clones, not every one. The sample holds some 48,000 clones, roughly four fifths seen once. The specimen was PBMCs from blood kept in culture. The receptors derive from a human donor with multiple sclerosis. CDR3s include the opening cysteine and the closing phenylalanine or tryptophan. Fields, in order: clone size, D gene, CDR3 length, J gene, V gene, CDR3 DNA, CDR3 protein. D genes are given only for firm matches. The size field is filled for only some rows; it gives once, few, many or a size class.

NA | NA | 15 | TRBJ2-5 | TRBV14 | TGTGCCAGCAGCCAGGAGGGTAGTGTTCGGGAGACCCAGTACTTC | CASSQEGSVRETQYF
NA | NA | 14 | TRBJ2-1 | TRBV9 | TGTGCCAGCAGCGCCTCCTACTGGAATTCAGAGCAGTTCTTC | CASSASYWNSEQFF
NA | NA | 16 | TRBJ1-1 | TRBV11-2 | TGTGCCAGCAGCGATTCGAATCAGGGGTGGAGCACTGAAGCTTTCTTT | CASSDSNQGWSTEAFF
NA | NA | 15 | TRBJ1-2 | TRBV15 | TGTGCCACCAGCAGAGGGCACCCAGGAGCGGGCGGCTACACCTTC | CATSRGHPGAGGYTF
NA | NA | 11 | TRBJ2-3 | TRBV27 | TGCGCCAGCAGTTCCACAGATACGCAGTATTTT | CASSSTDTQYF
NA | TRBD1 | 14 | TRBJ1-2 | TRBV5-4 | TGTGCCAGCAGCGGGGGGACAGGAGTAAATGGCTACACCTTC | CASSGGTGVNGYTF
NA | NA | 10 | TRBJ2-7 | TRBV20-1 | TGCAGTGCTGGGGCCTACGAGCAGTACTTC | CSAGAYEQYF
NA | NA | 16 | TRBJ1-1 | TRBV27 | TGTGCCAGCAGTTTAATAAGTGGGGAGGGACCTTTAGGAGCTTTCTTT | CASSLISGEGPLGAFF
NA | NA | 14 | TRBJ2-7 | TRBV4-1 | TGTGCCAGCAGCCAAGTTGGCGTTACCTACGAGCAGTACTTC | CASSQVGVTYEQYF
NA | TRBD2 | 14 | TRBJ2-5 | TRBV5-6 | TGTGCCAGCAGCATGGGTAGCGGGGGAGAGACCCAGTACTTC | CASSMGSGGETQYF
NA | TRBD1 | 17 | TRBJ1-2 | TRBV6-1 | TGTGCCAGCAGTGAATGGGCAGGGGGCGAGGTCGACTATGGCTACACCTTC | CASSEWAGGEVDYGYTF
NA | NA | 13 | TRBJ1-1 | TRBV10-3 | TGTGCCATCAGCGGGACCTTGAACACTGAAGCTTTCTTT | CAISGTLNTEAFF
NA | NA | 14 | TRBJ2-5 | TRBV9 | TGTGCCAGCAGCCGGGACCACGCTAGGGAGACCCAGTACTTC | CASSRDHARETQYF
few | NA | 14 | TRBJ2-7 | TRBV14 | TGTGCCAGCAGCCAAGACGGGGGTTTCTACGAGCAGTACTTC | CASSQDGGFYEQYF
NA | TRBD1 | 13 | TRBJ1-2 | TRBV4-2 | TGTGCCAGCAGCCGAGGGACAGGGGATGGCTACACCTTC | CASSRGTGDGYTF
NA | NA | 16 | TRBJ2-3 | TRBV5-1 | TGCGCCAGCAGCTTAATCAGGGGCAGGCGGGGAGATACGCAGTATTTT | CASSLIRGRRGDTQYF